Reported below is one T cell receptor beta chain. Its antigen remains unidentified. No per-base quality is available; no much larger clone lies one base away. This sample stems from a study of shared clonotypes between healthy human individuals (dated by TCRdb to 2020 to 2021). In the study overall: A couple of women and a few men aged 18 to 49 years were included in the cohort. Per donor, leukapheresis produced somewhere between about 0.85 and 9.5 billion PBMCs. Libraries were prepared and TCR repertoires were sequenced by different laboratories using diverse techniques, in order to increase sequencing depth and limit assay-specific biases. For each donor, CD4 naive and CD4 memory were each run on three plates, CD8 naive on two plates, and CD8 memory on one plate. To estimate repertoire size and how much clonotype sharing occurs between individuals, the study deeply sequenced the blood TCR repertoires of 5 or 6 healthy adults. What the work shows at the level of the full study, not this receptor alone: About 4.5% of naive CD4, 3.5% of naive CD8, 2.3% of memory CD4, and roughly 0.4% of memory CD8 clonotypes were shared across a few donors. Compared with non-shared clonotypes, clonotypes shared by all four sorted-subset donors had higher generation probabilities. Based on pairwise subsampling, the degree of clonotype sharing among donors was expected to be affected by sequencing depth. The small number of donors limited the genetic and exposure-history diversity represented. Incomplete sequencing was indicated by rarefaction of sorted-subset datasets, despite the large sequencing depth. Sampling was restricted to blood, and TCR repertoires in tissue are likely to differ from TCR repertoires in blood. Larger estimated clonotype richness was generally found for naive subsets than for memory subsets.

The CDR3 sequence holds 14 residues, the cysteine and phenylalanine included. The kept DNA is CDR3 alone, 42 bases in frame from the first base. Trimming costs V 2 bases and J 2 bases, and their ends lie 9 bases apart. The germline V gene supplies CDR1 KGHSH and CDR2 LQKENI. Healthy HIV-negative adults with no recently reported acute infections or vaccinations were included as donors. Only Caucasian adults living in Nashville, Tennessee, USA were represented among the donors. CD4+ T cells were enriched by magnetic negative selection; naive cells were then positively selected on CD45RA, and the negative fraction formed the memory subset. Blood was obtained by leukapheresis, after which PBMCs were separated by Ficoll-Histopaque density gradient centrifugation and cryopreserved in liquid nitrogen vapor phase. Analytical flow cytometry was used to check the purity and quantity of every magnetically sorted T cell population. Each sorted fraction had its genomic DNA isolated and then quantified by UV absorbance on a Nanodrop 2000c.

Using the deep immunoSEQ assay, TCR CDR3 regions were amplified from genomic DNA by multiplex PCR. Extracted genomic DNA from each cell subset was distributed evenly across all wells of several immunoSEQ 96-well plates, and each plate was treated as a replicate. For sorted subsets, each replicate PCR was loaded with roughly 190 ng genomic DNA, equivalent to 32,000 or so T cell genomes. The purified libraries were quantified using a Qubit 3.0 fluorometer, sized with a Bioanalyzer 2100, and then quantified again using the KAPA Library Quantification kit. A separate single-read 150-cycle Illumina NextSeq 550 flow cell was used to sequence each immunoSEQ 96-well plate. Processing in the source paper ran as follows. Because the immunoSEQ output included only junctional sequences and no quality scores, the filtering could not be the same as the filtering used for full-length reads. Sequences were annotated with PyIR, a Python wrapper for IgBLAST v1.9, using IMGT germline references to assign V/J genes and CDR3. Reads with weak V/J assignments (E-value above 1e-6), missing CDR3, stop codons, out-of-frame junctions, or ambiguous translated residues were removed. V3J clonotypes were defined by identical inferred V gene, J gene, and CDR3 amino acid sequence. The percentage overlap between two repertoires was calculated by dividing the number of shared unique clonotypes by the size of the smaller repertoire. Repertoire richness was assessed with RTK rarefaction, the Chao1 estimator, and Recon v2.1 estimates of unobserved clonotypes. For all TCRbeta clonotypes obtained by the gDNA method from four donors, generation probabilities were computed with OLGA. TCRdb limited this immuneACCESS table to in-frame rearrangements with V and J called. A share of clones is missing; checked studies link under half to unresolved V genes, and the rest is unexplained. V and J calls and clone size are those listed in that table; D and trimming were worked out from the DNA. Across this sample there are hundreds of thousands of clones, with about 96% seen only once. The ten largest clones add up to approximately 0.06% of the sample.

The source is a woman between 25 and 40 years old in good health. Sample: naive CD4+ T cells sorted from blood. Read against the paper, the sample's cell subset or site label means: CD45RA+ positively selected. Recombination connected TRBV18 to TRBJ2-5; the D region may be TRBD1 or TRBD2, each matching 6 bases equally. CDR3 region: CASSPRGRQETQYF. The DNA is as follows: TGTGCCAGCTCACCAAGGGGGAGGCAAGAGACCCAGTACTTC. The reference TRBV18 and TRBJ2-5 proteins fill in what lies around the CDR3, so the full variable domain reads NAGVMQNPRHLVRRRGQEARLRCSPMKGHSHVYWYRQLPEEGLKFMVYLQKENIIDESGMPKERFSAEFPKEGPSILRIQQVVRGDSAAYFCASSPRGRQETQYFGPGTRLLVL.